This T cell receptor (beta chain) was documented in a study of T cell responses to AZD1222 COVID-19 vaccine. Regarding the study as a whole: Along spike, vaccine-associated CD4 TCRs were found throughout, with dominance at 160-218 and 743-854. The donor cohort was predominantly white British with a female majority, and clonal diversity may have been underestimated. The number of AZD1222 recipients seropositive at baseline was only 6 or 7.

This clone has just one count. Its antigen is not known. Using immunoSEQ multiplex PCR, the repertoire was profiled, and TCRdb retains in-frame clones only, with some absent. The sample shows approximately 110,000 clones, 88% of them seen only once. The sequence was collected from an adult in good health. The sequencing used peripheral blood, collected on day 0 of AZD1222 vaccination.

CDR3 amino acids: CASIPSVSTEAFF. The CDR3 bases are TGTGCCAGCATCCCCTCGGTGAGCACTGAAGCTTTCTTT. The chain has TRBV28 and TRBJ1-1; D is unresolved. V lost 7 bases and J lost 4, with 13 bases in between. Germline values: CDR1 MDHEN, CDR2 SYDVKM. The CDR3 has 13 residues.